The present TCR beta chain was sequenced within a study of blood T cell repertoires in COVID-19. Study as a whole: There were acute and convalescent COVID-19 samples, and they came from the United States, Italy and Spain. T cells, B-cell-depleted T cells, or PBMCs supplied cDNA or gDNA.

Original methodology: The assay estimated nucleated cells by amplifying reference gene primers. Sequenced by immunoSEQ multiplex PCR; TCRdb stores in-frame clones only, minus some. Clonal size and the V and J genes are those of that table, whereas D and trimming came from the DNA. The table records tens of thousands of clones, 82% of them present only once. The count of this clone is one. The CDR3 runs to 13 residues. The germline V gene has CDR1 MNHEY and CDR2 SVGAGI. Trimming shortened V by 2 bases and J by 6 bases, and 8 bases separated the two germline ends. The chain recombines TRBV6-5 with TRBJ2-1, with D possibly TRBD2 on 6 matching bases. Sample: peripheral blood. This TCR derives from a woman aged 55-70 years with acute or convalescent COVID-19. The CDR3, as DNA: TGTGCCAGCAGTTACGAGGGACTCAATGAGCAGTTCTTC. It translates to CASSYEGLNEQFF.